This TCR beta chain emerged from a study of T cell repertoires in cytomegalovirus infection. Study-level background: An indication of both CMV infection and matching HLA type came from public TCR beta signatures.

A few counts support this clonotype. Its target is not known. Study results and limitations: HLA-C-restricted CMV-specific TCR beta clonotypes were dominant in the ex vivo response. People with CMV and the relevant HLA were identified by cumulative public TCR beta family frequency.

TCRdb redid the calling of the reads with MiXCR, one entry per CDR3 protein. The sample comprises roughly 600,000 distinct CDR3 sequences, 20% to 25% of which are singletons, and approximately 8% rests with the top ten. This sequence originates from a human donor in good health (CMV status not recorded). Some clones in this sample may be carry-over from other donors' samples. The sample comprised CD8+ T cells from PBMCs.

CDR3 amino acids: CATSALGDYRSNEQFF. CDR3 DNA sequence: TGTGCCACCAGCGCCCTAGGGGACTACAGGAGCAATGAGCAGTTCTTC. The chain links TRBV15 to TRBJ2-1; 7 bases align to TRBD2. The trim removed 5 bases at V and 6 bases at J, leaving 13 bases unmatched. Germline V gene sequence: CDR1 LNHNV, CDR2 YYDKDF (reference sequence). The CDR3 is 16 amino acids.